The following is a T cell receptor beta chain sequence with its context. The source of the sample is a study of blood T cell repertoires in COVID-19. On the study more broadly: Sources were T cells, B-cell-depleted T cells, or PBMCs; the material itself was cDNA or gDNA.

Original processing notes: Nucleated cell number was recorded as an estimate derived from reference gene primer amplification. Here immunoSEQ multiplex PCR was the method, and the copy in TCRdb shows in-frame clones only, minus some. V and J calls and clone size follow that table, whereas D and trimming were derived from the DNA. The table has approximately 150,000 clones, roughly four fifths seen once. The CDR3 covers 16 residues. Germline V gene lookup returns CDR1 SGHRS and CDR2 YFSETQ. V was trimmed by 4 bases and J by 7 bases, leaving 21 bases between them. Source material: peripheral blood. The V and J genes are TRBV5-1 and TRBJ2-1, with D perhaps TRBD2 (6 bases). The clonotype originates from a woman aged 80 or over with acute or convalescent COVID-19. CDR3 bases: TGCGCCAGCAGCCCTACGCCGGGGGTGGGGGTGAATGAGCAGTTCTTC. Translation gives CASSPTPGVGVNEQFF.